The clone carrying this T cell receptor beta chain was observed a handful of times. Germline assignment: CDR1 MGHRA and CDR2 YSYEKL. V lost 4 bases and J 6 bases, leaving 25 bases between the germline ends. CDR3 length: 17 residues. TCRdb used MiXCR to reprocess the RT-PCR reads, holding one entry per CDR3 protein. The data show almost 700,000 distinct CDR3 sequences, approximately 15% seen once. The gene calls are TRBV4-1 and TRBJ2-7; D gene uncertain. The sequence derives from a female donor in good health, serving as a healthy control. The sample taken for sequencing was memory CD4+ T cells from blood. The CDR3 here is CASSPTSILVLVREQYF. For the CDR3, the DNA is TGCGCCAGCAGCCCTACCAGCATCCTGGTTCTAGTTCGCGAGCAGTACTTC.